Listed here are 12 T cell receptor beta chains from one sample, sequenced in a study of blood T cell repertoires in COVID-19 (dated by TCRdb to 2020 to 2022). Libraries came from the immunoSEQ multiplex PCR assay. TCRdb obtained this table from immuneACCESS and retained in-frame rearrangements with V and J assigned. These tables miss some clones; where compared with another copy, unresolved V genes account for less than half of the shortfall, and the remainder is unexplained. A total of approximately 220,000 clones appear in this sample, roughly 85% of them only once. Of the sample, about 4% is held by the ten largest clones. Material for sequencing was PBMCs or T cells enriched from blood (not recorded which). These receptors all stem from a woman between 40 and 55 years old with acute COVID-19.

V and J are TRBV12-3 or TRBV12-4 and TRBJ1-2; TRBD1 matches at 9 bases. The CDR3 has 13 amino acids. Trimming at V came to 6 bases and at J to 8 bases, leaving 7 bases not matched to a gene. The CDR3 DNA reads TGTGCCAGCAGGGGGACAGGGCAGCACGGCTACACCTTC. Residues: CASRGTGQHGYTF.

This chain connects TRBV27 to TRBJ1-1; perhaps TRBD1 as D (6 bases). Deletions cut 1 base from V and 3 bases from J, with 12 bases between. Germline CDR1 reads MNHEY; CDR2 reads SMNVEV (reference sequence). This CDR3 is built from 15 residues. CDR3 bases: TGTGCCAGCAGTTTATTCGGGACACAACACACTGAAGCTTTCTTT. It translates to CASSLFGTQHTEAFF.

V and J are TRBV25-1 and TRBJ1-1; 7 nucleotides match TRBD1. CDR1 is MGHDK, CDR2 SYGVNS, per germline. J was trimmed by 4 bases and V by 4 bases; bases with no gene match: 6. The CDR3 is made up of 14 amino acids. CDR3 nucleotides: TGTGCCAGCAGTGCGACAGGGAGGTCCACTGAAGCTTTCTTT. Its protein product is CASSATGRSTEAFF.

The CDR3 spells CASSQDRGQSGGYTF. CDR3 DNA sequence: TGTGCCAGCAGCCAAGATCGGGGACAGTCGGGCGGCTACACCTTC. The genes are TRBV14 and TRBJ1-2, with 7 bases fitting TRBD1. The junction had 9 bases not matched to a gene; V was cut back by 0 bases and J by 8 bases. Germline V lookup: CDR1 SGHDN, CDR2 FVKESK. CDR3 length: 15 residues.

V usage is TRBV4-1 and J usage is TRBJ1-5, with unresolved D. The germline V gene encodes CDR1 MGHRA and CDR2 YSYEKL. The V gene lost 1 base and the J gene lost 0 bases, with 10 bases spanning the gap. The CDR3 is 16 amino acids. CDR3 in amino acids: CASSQGSINSNQPQHF. CDR3 bases: TGCGCCAGCAGCCAAGGAAGCATAAATAGCAATCAGCCCCAGCATTTT.

The chain employs TRBV9 and TRBJ1-2; D gene ambiguous. The CDR3 has 12 amino acids. Germline assignment: CDR1 SGDLS and CDR2 YYNGEE. V dropped 3 bases and J dropped 1 base, with 4 bases sitting between them. DNA for the CDR3: TGTGCCAGCAGCGGACTTAACTATGGCTACACCTTC. Translated, it gives CASSGLNYGYTF.

V usage is TRBV7-8 and J usage is TRBJ1-6; D perhaps matches TRBD1 (6 bases). The germline gives CDR1 SGHVS, CDR2 FQNEAQ. V dropped 3 bases and J dropped 10 bases, with 16 bases sitting between them. The CDR3 is 15 amino acids. CDR3 in amino acids: CASSLTDRVNSPLHF. The DNA of the CDR3 is TGTGCCAGCAGCTTGACGGACAGAGTTAACTCACCCCTCCACTTT.

The chain carries TRBV9 and TRBJ1-3; D remains unclear. Per germline, CDR1 SGDLS and CDR2 YYNGEE. The CDR3 loop spans 13 amino acids. Trimming cost V 3 bases and J 10 bases, with 14 bases left between them. CDR3 in DNA: TGTGCCAGCAGCGCTGACACCTATGGGACCATATATTTT. This encodes CASSADTYGTIYF.

The rearrangement uses TRBV4-1 and TRBJ2-7; D remains unclear. Germline loops: CDR1 MGHRA, CDR2 YSYEKL. V was cut by 0 bases and J by 3 bases, with 6 bases left in between. This CDR3 comprises 13 residues. The CDR3 DNA sequence: TGCGCCAGCAGCCAAGACGTAATCTACGAGCAGTACTTC. It specifies CASSQDVIYEQYF.

The V call is TRBV15, the J call TRBJ2-3; D is unclear. CDR3 length: 12 residues. V lost 9 bases to trimming and J lost 2 bases, with 9 bases between them. CDR1 and CDR2 from the germline V gene are LNHNV and YYDKDF (reference sequence). The CDR3 is CATSLPTDTQYF. Written as DNA, the CDR3 is TGTGCCACTTCCCTCCCCACAGATACGCAGTATTTT.

V is TRBV7-2 and J is TRBJ1-2, with 8 bases lining up with TRBD1. V was pared by 2 bases and J by 6 bases, with 11 bases of the junction left unmatched. This CDR3 has 16 residues. Germline V gene data show CDR1 as SGHTA and CDR2 as FQGNSA. As DNA, the CDR3 is TGTGCCAGCAGCTTACAAGGTGACAGGGGCCTGGATGGCTACACCTTC. Amino acids: CASSLQGDRGLDGYTF. Full variable domain (missing parts from reference TRBV7-2 and TRBJ1-2): GAGVSQSPSNKVTEKGKDVELRCDPISGHTALYWYRQSLGQGLEFLIYFQGNSAPDKSGLPSDRFSAERTGGSVSTLTIQRTQQEDSAVYLCASSLQGDRGLDGYTFGSGTRLTVV.

The J gene is TRBJ1-2, the V gene TRBV12-5; possible D gene TRBD1, 5 bases. The ends were cut back, 2 bases at V and 7 bases at J, with 8 bases in the middle. The germline V gene encodes CDR1 LGHNT and CDR2 FRNRAP. This CDR3 comprises 12 residues. This CDR3 reads CASGLSGGGYTF. In DNA, the CDR3 is TGTGCTAGTGGTTTGAGCGGGGGTGGCTACACCTTC.